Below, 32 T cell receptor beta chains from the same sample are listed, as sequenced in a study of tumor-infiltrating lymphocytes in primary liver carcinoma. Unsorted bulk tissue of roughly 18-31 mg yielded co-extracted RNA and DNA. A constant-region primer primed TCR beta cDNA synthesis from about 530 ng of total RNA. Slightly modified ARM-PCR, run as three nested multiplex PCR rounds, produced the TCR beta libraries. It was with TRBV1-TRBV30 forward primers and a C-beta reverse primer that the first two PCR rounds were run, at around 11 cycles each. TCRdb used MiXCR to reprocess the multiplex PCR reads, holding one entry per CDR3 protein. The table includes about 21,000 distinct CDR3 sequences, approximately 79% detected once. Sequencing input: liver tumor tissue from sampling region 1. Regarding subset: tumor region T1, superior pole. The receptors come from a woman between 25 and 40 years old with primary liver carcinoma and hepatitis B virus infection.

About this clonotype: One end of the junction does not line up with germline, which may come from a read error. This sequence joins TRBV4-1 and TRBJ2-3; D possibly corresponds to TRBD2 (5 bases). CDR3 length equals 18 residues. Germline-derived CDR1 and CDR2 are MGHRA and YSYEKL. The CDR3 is CANSQLGMVVEDSDTHYF. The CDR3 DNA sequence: TGCGCCAACAGCCAACTAGGCATGGTAGTTGAAGACTCGGATACGCACTATTTT.

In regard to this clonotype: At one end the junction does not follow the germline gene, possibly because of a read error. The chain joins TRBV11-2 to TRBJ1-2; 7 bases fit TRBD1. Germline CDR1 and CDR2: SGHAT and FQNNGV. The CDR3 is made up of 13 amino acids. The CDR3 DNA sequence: TGTGTCAGCACTCAGGGGGAGGGTGGGGGCTACACCTTC. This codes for CVSTQGEGGGYTF.

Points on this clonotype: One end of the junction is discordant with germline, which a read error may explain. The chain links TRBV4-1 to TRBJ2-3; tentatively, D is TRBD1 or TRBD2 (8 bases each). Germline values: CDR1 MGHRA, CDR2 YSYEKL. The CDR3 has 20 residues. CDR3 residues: CASSPQQGGSMLAGTDTQYF. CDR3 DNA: TGCGCCAGCAGCCCGCAACAGGGGGGCTCTATGCTAGCGGGTACAGATACACAGTATTTT.

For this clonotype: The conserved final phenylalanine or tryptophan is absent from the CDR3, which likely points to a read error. The CDR3 DNA follows: TGTGCCAGCAGTTGCAAGGATAGCAGCTCCTACGAGCAGTACTTA. Translated, it gives CASSCKDSSSYEQYL. The V call is TRBV6-5, the J call TRBJ2-7; D gene unclear. Germline assignment: CDR1 MNHEY and CDR2 SVGAGI. Trimming removed 4 bases at V and 0 bases at J, with 13 bases between. This CDR3 has 15 residues.

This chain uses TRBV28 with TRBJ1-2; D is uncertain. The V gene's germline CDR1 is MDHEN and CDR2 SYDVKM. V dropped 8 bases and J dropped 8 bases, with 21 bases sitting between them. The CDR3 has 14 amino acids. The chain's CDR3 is CASCLVRHLGGYTF. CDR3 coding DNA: TGTGCCAGCTGTCTCGTCAGGCATCTCGGAGGCTACACCTTC.

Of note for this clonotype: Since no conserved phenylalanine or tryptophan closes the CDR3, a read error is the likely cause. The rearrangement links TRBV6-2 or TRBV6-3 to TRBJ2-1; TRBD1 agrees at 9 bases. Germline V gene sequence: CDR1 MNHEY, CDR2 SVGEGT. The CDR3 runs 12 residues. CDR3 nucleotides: TGTGCCAGCAAGGACAGGGGCAATGAACAGTTCCTC. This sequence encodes CASKDRGNEQFL.

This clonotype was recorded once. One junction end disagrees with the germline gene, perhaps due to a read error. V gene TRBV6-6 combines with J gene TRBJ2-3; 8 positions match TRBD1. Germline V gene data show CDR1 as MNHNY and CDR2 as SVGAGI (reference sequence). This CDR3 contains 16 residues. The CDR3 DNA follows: TGTGTCAGCAGTTCAAACCGGGACAGGAGCACAGATACGCAGTATTTT. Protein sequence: CVSSSNRDRSTDTQYF.

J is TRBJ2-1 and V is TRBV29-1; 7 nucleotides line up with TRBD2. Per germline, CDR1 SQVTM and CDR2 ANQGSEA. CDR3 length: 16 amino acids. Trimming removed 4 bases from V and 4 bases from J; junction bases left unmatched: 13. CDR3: CSVAPGLVGEYNEQFF. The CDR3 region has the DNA TGCAGCGTTGCCCCTGGACTAGTTGGTGAATACAATGAGCAGTTCTTC.

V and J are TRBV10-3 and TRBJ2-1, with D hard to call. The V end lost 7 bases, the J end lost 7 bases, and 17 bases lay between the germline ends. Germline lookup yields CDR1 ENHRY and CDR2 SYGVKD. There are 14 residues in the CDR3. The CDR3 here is CAINPTAARNEQFF. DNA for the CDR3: TGTGCCATCAATCCCACGGCGGCCCGGAATGAGCAGTTCTTC.

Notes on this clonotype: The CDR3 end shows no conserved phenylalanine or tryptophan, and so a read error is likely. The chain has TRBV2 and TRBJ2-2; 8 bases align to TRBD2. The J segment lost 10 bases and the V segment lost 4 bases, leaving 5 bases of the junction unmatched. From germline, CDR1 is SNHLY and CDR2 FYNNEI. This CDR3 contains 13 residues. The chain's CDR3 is CASSAGGAVELFS. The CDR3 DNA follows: TGTGCCAGCAGTGCGGGAGGGGCCGTGGAGCTGTTTTCT.

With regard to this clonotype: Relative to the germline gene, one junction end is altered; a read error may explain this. The DNA of the CDR3 is TGTGCCAGCAGCACCCACCCCCAAGTGGGGAACACCGGGGAGCTGCTTTTT. Amino acids: CASSTHPQVGNTGELLF. This rearrangement joins TRBV9 to TRBJ2-2; D perhaps matches TRBD2 (5 bases). The CDR3 totals 17 residues. Germline CDR1 is SGDLS and CDR2 is YYNGEE.

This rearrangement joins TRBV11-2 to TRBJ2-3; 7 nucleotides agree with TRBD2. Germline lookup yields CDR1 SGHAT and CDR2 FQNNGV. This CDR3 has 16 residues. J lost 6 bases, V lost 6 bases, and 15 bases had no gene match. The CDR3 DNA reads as TGTGCCAGCAGTACGGGACTACCGGGTATTGTTGATACGCAGTATTTT. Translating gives CASSTGLPGIVDTQYF.

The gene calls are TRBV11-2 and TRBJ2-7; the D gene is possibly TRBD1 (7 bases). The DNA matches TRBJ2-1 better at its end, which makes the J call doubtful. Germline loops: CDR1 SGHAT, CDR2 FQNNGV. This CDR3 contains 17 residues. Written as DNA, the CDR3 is TGTGCCAGCACTATCACAGGAGGGGGCTCTTGGACTTACGAGCAGTTCTTC. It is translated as CASTITGGGSWTYEQFF.

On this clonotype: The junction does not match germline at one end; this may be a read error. This CDR3 is CSVEISGGANTGELLF. In DNA form, the CDR3 reads TGCAGCGTTGAAATTAGTGGGGGAGCGAACACAGGGGAGCTGCTTTTT. This sequence joins TRBV29-1 and TRBJ2-2, with 7 bases fitting TRBD1. This CDR3 contains 16 residues. Germline CDR1 is SQVTM and CDR2 is ANQGSEA.

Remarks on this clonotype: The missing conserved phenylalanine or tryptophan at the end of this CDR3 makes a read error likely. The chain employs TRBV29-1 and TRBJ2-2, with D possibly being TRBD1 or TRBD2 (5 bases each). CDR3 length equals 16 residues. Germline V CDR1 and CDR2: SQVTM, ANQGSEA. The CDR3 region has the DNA TGCAGCGTTGAAATTAGTGGGGGTGCGAACATCGGGGAGCTGTTTCTT. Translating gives CSVEISGGANIGELFL.

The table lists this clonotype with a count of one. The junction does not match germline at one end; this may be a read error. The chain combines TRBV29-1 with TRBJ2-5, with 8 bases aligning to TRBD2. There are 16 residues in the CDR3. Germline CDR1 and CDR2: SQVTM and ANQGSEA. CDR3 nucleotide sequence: TGCAGCTTAATTCCCCGGACTAGCCGTTTACAAGAGACTCAGTACTTC. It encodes CSLIPRTSRLQETQYF.

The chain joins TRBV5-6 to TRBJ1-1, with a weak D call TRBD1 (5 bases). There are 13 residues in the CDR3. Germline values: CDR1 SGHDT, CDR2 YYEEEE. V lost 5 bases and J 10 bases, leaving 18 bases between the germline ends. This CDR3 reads CASSFWGRSGAFF. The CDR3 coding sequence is TGTGCCAGCAGTTTTTGGGGACGCAGTGGAGCTTTCTTT.

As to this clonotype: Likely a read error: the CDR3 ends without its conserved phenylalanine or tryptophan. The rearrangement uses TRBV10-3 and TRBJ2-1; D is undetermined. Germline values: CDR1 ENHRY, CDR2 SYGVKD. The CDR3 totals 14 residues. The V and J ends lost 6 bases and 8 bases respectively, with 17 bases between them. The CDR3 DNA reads TGTGCCATCAGGGACGTTGGTGGGATCGATGAGCAGTTCTCC. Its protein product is CAIRDVGGIDEQFS.

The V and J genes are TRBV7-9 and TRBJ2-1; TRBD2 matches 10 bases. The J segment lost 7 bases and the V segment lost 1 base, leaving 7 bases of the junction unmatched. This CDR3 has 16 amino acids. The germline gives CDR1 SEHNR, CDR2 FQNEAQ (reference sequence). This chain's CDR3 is CASSLGTSGTWNEQFF. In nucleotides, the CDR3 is TGTGCCAGCAGCTTAGGGACTAGCGGAACTTGGAATGAGCAGTTCTTC.

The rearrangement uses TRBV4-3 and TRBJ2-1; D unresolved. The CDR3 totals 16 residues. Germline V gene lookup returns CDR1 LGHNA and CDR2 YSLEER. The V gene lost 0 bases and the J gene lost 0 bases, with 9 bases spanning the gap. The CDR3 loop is CASSQDSGNSYNEQFF. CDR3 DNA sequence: TGCGCCAGCAGCCAAGATTCAGGAAACTCCTACAATGAGCAGTTCTTC.

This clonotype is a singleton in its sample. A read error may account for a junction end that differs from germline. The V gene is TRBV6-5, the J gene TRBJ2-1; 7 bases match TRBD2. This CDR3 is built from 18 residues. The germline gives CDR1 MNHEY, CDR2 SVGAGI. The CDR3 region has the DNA TGCGCCAGCAGTTGTCACGCCAGGGCCCTAGCGGCCTACAATGAGCAGTTCTTC. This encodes CASSCHARALAAYNEQFF.

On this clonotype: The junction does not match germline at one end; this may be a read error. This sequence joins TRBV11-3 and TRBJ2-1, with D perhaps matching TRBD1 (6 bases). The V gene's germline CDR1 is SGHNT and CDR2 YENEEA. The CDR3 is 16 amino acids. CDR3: CASSLTGHDFLDEQFF. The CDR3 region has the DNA TGTGCAAGCAGTTTAACGGGACACGACTTCTTGGATGAGCAGTTCTTC.

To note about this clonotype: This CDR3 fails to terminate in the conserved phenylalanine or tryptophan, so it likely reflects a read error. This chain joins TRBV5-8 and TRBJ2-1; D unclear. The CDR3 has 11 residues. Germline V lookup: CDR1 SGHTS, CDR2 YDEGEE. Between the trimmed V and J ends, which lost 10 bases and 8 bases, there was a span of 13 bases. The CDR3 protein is CALGRLDEQFL. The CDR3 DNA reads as TGTGCCTTGGGTCGTCTCGATGAGCAGTTCTTA.

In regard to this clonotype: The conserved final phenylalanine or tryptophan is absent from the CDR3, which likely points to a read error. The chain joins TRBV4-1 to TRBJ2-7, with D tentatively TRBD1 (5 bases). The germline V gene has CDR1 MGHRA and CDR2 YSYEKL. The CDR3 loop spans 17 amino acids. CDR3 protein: CASTQLGPASPTYEQYS. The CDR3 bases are TGCGCCAGCACCCAATTGGGGCCCGCTTCTCCCACCTACGAACAGTACTCC.

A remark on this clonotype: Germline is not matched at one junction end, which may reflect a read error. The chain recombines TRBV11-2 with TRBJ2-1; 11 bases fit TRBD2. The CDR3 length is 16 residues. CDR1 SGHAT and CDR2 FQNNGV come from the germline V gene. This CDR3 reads CANSTSLAGGYNKQSF. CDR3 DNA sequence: TGTGCCAACAGCACCTCTCTAGCGGGAGGATACAATAAGCAGTCCTTC.

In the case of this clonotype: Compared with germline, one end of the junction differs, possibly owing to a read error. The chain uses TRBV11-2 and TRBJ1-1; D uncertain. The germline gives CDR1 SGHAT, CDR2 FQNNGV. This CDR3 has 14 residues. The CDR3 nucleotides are TGTGCCAGCAGCTTAATAAGAGGGAACACTGATGCTTTCTTT. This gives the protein CASSLIRGNTDAFF.

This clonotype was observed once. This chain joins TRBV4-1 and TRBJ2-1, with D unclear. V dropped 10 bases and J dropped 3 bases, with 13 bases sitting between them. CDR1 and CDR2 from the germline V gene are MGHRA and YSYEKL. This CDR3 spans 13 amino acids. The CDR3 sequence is CANSQDHYNEQFF. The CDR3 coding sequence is TGCGCCAACAGTCAGGATCACTACAATGAGCAGTTCTTC.

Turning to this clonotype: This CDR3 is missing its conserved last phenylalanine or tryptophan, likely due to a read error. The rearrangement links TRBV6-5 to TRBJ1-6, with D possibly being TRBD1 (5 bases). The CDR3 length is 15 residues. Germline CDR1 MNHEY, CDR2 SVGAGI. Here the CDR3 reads CASRERSAPLSPLHS. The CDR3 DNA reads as TGCGCCAGCAGGGAAAGGAGTGCCCCCCTTTCACCTCTCCACTCT.

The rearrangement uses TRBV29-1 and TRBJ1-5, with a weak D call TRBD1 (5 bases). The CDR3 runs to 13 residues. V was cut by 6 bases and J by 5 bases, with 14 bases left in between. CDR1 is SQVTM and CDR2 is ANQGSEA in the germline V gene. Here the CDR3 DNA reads TGCAGCGTGACCTGGGGACCACATCAGCCCCAGCATTTT. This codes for CSVTWGPHQPQHF.

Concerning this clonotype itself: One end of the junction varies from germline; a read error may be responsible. For the CDR3, the DNA is TGTAGCGTTGGTGGGAGGGCCACTGAGACCCAGTACTTC. This gives the protein CSVGGRATETQYF. The chain joins TRBV29-1 to TRBJ2-5, with 7 bases lining up with TRBD2. The CDR3 spans 13 residues. Germline loops: CDR1 SQVTM, CDR2 ANQGSEA. The full variable domain, its missing parts supplied by reference TRBV29-1 and TRBJ2-5, is SAVISQKPSRDICQRGTSLTIQCQVDSQVTMMFWYRQQPGQSLTLIATANQGSEATYESGFVIDKFPISRPNLTFSTLTVSNMSPEDSSIYLCSVGGRATETQYFGPGTRLLVL.

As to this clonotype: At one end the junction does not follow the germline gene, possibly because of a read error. CDR3 residues: CALSESATREETRYF. For the CDR3, the DNA is TGTGCCCTCAGTGAGTCGGCTACCAGAGAAGAGACCCGGTACTTC. The J gene is TRBJ2-5, the V gene TRBV10-3; D gene unclear. The CDR3 runs to 15 residues. Looked up from germline, CDR1 is ENHRY and CDR2 is SYGVKD.

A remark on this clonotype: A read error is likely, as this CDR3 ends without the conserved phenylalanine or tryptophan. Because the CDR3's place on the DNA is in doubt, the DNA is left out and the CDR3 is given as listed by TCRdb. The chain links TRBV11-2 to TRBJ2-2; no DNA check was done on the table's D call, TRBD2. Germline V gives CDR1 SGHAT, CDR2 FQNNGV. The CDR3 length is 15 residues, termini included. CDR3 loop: CASNLDRTVTGELFL.